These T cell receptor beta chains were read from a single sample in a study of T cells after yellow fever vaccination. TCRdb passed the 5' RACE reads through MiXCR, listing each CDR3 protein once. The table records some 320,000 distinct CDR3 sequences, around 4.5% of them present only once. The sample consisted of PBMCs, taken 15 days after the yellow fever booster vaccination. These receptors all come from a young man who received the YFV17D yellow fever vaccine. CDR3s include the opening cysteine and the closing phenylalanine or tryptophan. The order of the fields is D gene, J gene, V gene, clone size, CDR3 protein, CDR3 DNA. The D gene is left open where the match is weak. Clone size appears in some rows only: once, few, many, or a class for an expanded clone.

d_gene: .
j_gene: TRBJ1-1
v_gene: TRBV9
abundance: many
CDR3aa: CASSVDSRQLAEAFF
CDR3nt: TGTGCCAGCAGCGTAGATTCCCGACAGTTGGCTGAAGCTTTCTTT

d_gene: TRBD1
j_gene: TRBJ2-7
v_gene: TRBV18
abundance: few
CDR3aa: CASSPSQGAWEQYF
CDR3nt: TGTGCCAGCTCACCAAGTCAGGGGGCCTGGGAGCAGTACTTC

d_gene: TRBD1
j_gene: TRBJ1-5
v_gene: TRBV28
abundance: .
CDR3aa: CASQTRGQGSQPQHF
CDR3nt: TGTGCCAGCCAAACCCGGGGACAGGGGAGTCAGCCCCAGCATTTT

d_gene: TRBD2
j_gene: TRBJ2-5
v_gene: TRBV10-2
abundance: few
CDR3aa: CASSAPGGQETQYF
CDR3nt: TGCGCCAGCAGTGCTCCGGGAGGCCAAGAGACCCAGTACTTC

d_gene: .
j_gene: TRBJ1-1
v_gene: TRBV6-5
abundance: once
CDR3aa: CASSRTGTEAFF
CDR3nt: TGTGCCAGCAGTCGTACAGGGACTGAAGCTTTCTTT

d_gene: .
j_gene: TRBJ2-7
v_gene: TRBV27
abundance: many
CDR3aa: CASSFGGGSSYEQYF
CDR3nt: TGTGCCAGCAGTTTTGGGGGAGGAAGCTCCTACGAGCAGTACTTC

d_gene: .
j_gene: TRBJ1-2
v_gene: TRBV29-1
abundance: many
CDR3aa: CSVEKARGGDYGYTF
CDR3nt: TGCAGCGTTGAAAAAGCGCGGGGGGGAGACTATGGCTACACCTTC

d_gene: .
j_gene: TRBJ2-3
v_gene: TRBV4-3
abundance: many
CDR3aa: CASSQDGRGGAGDTQYF
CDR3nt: TGCGCCAGCAGCCAAGATGGTCGCGGGGGCGCGGGAGATACGCAGTATTTT

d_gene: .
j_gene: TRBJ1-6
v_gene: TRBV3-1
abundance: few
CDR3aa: CASSQGWSSYNSPLHF
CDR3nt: TGTGCCAGCAGCCAAGGCTGGAGCTCCTATAATTCACCCCTCCACTTT

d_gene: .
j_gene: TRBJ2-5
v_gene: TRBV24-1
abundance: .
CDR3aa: CATSGSLGVQETQYF
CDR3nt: TGTGCCACCAGTGGGTCTTTGGGGGTCCAAGAGACCCAGTACTTC

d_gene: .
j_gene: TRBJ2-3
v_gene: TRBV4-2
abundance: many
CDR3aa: CASSQDAGPDTQYF
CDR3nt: TGTGCCAGCAGCCAAGACGCGGGCCCAGATACGCAGTATTTT

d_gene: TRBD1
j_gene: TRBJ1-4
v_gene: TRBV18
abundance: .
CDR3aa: CASSPRPRGPEKLFF
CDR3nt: TGTGCCAGCTCACCACGACCCAGGGGGCCTGAAAAACTGTTTTTT

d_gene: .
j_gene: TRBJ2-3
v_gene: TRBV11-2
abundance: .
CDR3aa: CASSLGPARISTDTQYF
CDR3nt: TGTGCCAGCAGCTTAGGTCCAGCGCGAATTAGCACAGATACGCAGTATTTT

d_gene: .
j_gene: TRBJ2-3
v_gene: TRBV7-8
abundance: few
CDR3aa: CASSKRLDTLSITTDTQYF
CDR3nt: TGTGCCAGCAGCAAAAGGCTGGACACTCTTTCCATCACCACAGATACGCAGTATTTT

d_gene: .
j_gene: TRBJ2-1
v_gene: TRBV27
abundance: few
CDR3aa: CASSLRPLKSLNEQFF
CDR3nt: TGTGCCAGCAGTTTGAGACCACTCAAATCACTAAATGAGCAGTTCTTC

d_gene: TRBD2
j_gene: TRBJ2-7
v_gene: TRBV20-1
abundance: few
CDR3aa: CSALSGGATEQYF
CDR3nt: TGCAGTGCCCTTAGCGGGGGGGCCACCGAGCAGTACTTC

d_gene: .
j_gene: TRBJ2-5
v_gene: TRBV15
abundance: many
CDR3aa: CATSREDAQETQYF
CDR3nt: TGTGCCACCAGCAGAGAGGATGCGCAAGAGACCCAGTACTTC

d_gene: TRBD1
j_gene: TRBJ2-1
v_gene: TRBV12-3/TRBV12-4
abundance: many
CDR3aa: CASTPAGGSGNEQFF
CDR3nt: TGTGCCAGCACCCCGGCAGGGGGAAGTGGAAATGAGCAGTTCTTC

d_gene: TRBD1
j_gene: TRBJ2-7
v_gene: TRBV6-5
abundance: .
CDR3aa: CASSHGTGDHEQYF
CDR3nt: TGTGCCAGCAGTCACGGGACAGGGGATCACGAGCAGTACTTC

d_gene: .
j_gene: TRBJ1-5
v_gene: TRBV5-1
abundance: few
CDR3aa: CASSLVPDSNQPQHF
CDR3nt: TGCGCCAGCAGCTTGGTCCCCGACAGCAATCAGCCCCAGCATTTT

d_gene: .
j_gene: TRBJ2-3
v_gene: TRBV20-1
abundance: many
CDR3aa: CSASSGTGRTDTQYF
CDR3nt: TGCAGTGCTAGCTCAGGGACTGGCCGCACAGATACGCAGTATTTT

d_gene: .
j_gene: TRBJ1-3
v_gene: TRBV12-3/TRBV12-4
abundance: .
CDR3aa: CASTPDSYGTIYF
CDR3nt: TGTGCCAGCACCCCCGACTCCTACGGCACCATATATTTT

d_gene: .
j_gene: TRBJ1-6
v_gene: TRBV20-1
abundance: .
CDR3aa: CSALDRPLHNSPLHF
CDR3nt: TGCAGTGCTCTTGACCGCCCTCTCCATAATTCACCCCTCCACTTT

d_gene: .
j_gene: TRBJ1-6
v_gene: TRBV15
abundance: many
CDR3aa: CATSRDRQNNSPLHF
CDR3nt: TGTGCCACCAGCAGAGATCGACAGAACAATTCACCCCTCCACTTT

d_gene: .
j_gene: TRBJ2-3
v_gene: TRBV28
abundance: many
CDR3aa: CASSVLGGGSLSTDTQYF
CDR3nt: TGTGCCAGCAGTGTTCTCGGAGGGGGGTCGCTTAGCACAGATACGCAGTATTTT

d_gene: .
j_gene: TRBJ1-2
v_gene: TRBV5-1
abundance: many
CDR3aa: CASSYIYPANYGYTF
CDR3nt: TGCGCCAGCAGCTACATTTACCCAGCTAACTATGGCTACACCTTC

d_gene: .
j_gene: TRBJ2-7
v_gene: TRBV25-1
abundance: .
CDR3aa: CASSESFLRDYEQYF
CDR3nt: TGTGCCAGCAGTGAATCCTTCCTCCGCGACTACGAGCAGTACTTC

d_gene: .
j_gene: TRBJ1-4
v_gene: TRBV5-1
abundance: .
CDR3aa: CASSLGGLEKLFF
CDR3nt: TGCGCCAGCAGCTTGGGCGGGCTCGAAAAACTGTTTTTT

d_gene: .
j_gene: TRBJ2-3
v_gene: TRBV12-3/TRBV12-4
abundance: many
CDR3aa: CASKGVSGTDTQYF
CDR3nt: TGTGCCAGCAAGGGGGTGAGCGGCACAGATACGCAGTATTTT

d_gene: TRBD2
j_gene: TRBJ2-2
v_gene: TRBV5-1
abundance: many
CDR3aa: CASSYLAGSYTGELFF
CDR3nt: TGCGCCAGCAGCTATCTAGCGGGGAGCTACACCGGGGAGCTGTTTTTT